This T cell receptor (beta chain) stems from a study of beta chain features in type 1 diabetes. Study context: Cell yields, gender and age were similar in healthy donors and patients.

Cells sorted by CD45RO/CCR7/CD25/CD127/CD95/CD27 comprised CD4+ naive, central memory, regulatory and stem cell-like memory cells. Trimming cost V 11 bases and J 1 base, with 14 bases left between them. Germline values: CDR1 MGHRA, CDR2 YSYEKL. The CDR3 spans 13 residues. Regarding the study as a whole: Within each of all four CD4+ subsets, Type 1 diabetes patients had TCRB CDR3s that were moderately but significantly shorter.

This clone was counted between two and nine times. Its antigen is still unknown. All of the isolated RNA was reverse transcribed, so expressed TCRB transcripts were sequenced. Libraries were prepared by immunoSEQ multiplex PCR; TCRdb keeps only in-frame clonotypes and omits some of them. The data show hundreds of thousands of clones, under 15% seen once. This sequence originates from a man between 18 and 35 years old with type 1 diabetes. Sequencing used naive CD4+ T cells from blood. The chain uses TRBV4-1 and TRBJ1-1; a weak D match, TRBD1 (6 bases). DNA for the CDR3: TGCGCCGTTCAGCGGGGGCCGAACACTGAAGCTTTCTTT. This encodes CAVQRGPNTEAFF.